The 25 T cell receptor beta chains given below trace back to one sample, sequenced in a study of Graves' ophthalmopathy and Graves' hyperthyroidism. Amplified TCR beta CDR3 regions were obtained using RNA transcripts as template. HTBI primers primed a first-round RT-PCR, and a second-round multiplex PCR followed. TCRdb reprocessed the multiplex PCR reads via MiXCR and lists one record per CDR3 protein. The table shows about 700,000 distinct CDR3 sequences, with more than 40% occurring only once. The specimen sequenced was peripheral blood. All receptors come from an adult man with Graves' ophthalmopathy.

The rearrangement uses TRBV5-1 and TRBJ2-2, with D tentatively TRBD1 (5 bases). The CDR3 is 16 amino acids. V lost 1 base and J 4 bases, leaving 14 bases between the germline ends. CDR1 and CDR2 (germline): SGHRS, YFSETQ. CDR3 region: CASSLSATQGTGELFF. In DNA form, the CDR3 reads TGCGCCAGCAGCTTGAGTGCCACGCAGGGCACCGGGGAGCTGTTTTTT.

This clonotype showed up just a few times. The chain has TRBV2 and TRBJ2-2; D ambiguous. V was shortened by 5 bases and J by 5 bases, with 9 bases between the two germline ends. The CDR3 has 13 amino acids. Germline assignment: CDR1 SNHLY and CDR2 FYNNEI. CDR3 region: CASSPDLTGELFF. For the CDR3, the DNA is TGTGCCAGCAGTCCGGACCTTACCGGGGAGCTGTTTTTT.

This clonotype has a count of ten or more. The chain is built from TRBV10-3 and TRBJ2-7; 7 bases are shared with TRBD2. Losses at the gene ends were 0 bases for V and 2 bases for J; bases not matched to a gene: 4. The germline V gene encodes CDR1 ENHRY and CDR2 SYGVKD. CDR3 length: 15 residues. The CDR3 region has the DNA TGTGCCATCAGTGAGTCAGCGGGAACAACCTACGAGCAGTACTTC. Translation: CAISESAGTTYEQYF.

In its sample, this clonotype was seen many times. V gene TRBV6-6 combines with J gene TRBJ1-1; D is undetermined. The CDR3 is 14 residues long. Germline CDR1 MNHNY, CDR2 SVGAGI (reference sequence). V dropped 0 bases and J dropped 6 bases, with 11 bases sitting between them. Here the CDR3 reads CASSYSRERPEAFF. CDR3 in DNA: TGTGCCAGCAGTTACTCGAGGGAGAGGCCTGAAGCTTTCTTT.

In this sample, this clonotype turned up a few times. The CDR3 loop is CAWRAGHEAFF. CDR3 sequence (DNA): TGTGCCTGGAGAGCCGGGCATGAAGCTTTCTTT. The V call is TRBV7-2, the J call TRBJ1-1; D unclear. Germline V gene lookup returns CDR1 SGHTA and CDR2 FQGNSA. V was cut by 11 bases and J by 7 bases, with 14 bases left in between. The CDR3 is 11 residues long.

In its sample, this clonotype was seen many times. The chain has TRBV6-6 and TRBJ1-3; 9 nucleotides match TRBD1. This CDR3 contains 16 residues. Looked up from germline, CDR1 is MNHNY and CDR2 is SVGAGI (reference sequence). Trimming cost V 6 bases and J 2 bases; bases outside gene matches: 8. The CDR3 sequence is CASSAGTGRPGNTIYF. The CDR3 DNA reads TGTGCCAGCAGCGCCGGGACAGGGCGTCCTGGAAACACCATATATTTT.

The table lists this clonotype with a count of one. The CDR3: CASSMARVLTF. The CDR3 nucleotides read TGTGCCAGTAGTATGGCCAGGGTCCTGACTTTC. The chain has TRBV19 and TRBJ2-6; D ambiguous. V lost 3 bases and J lost 13, with 7 bases in between. CDR1 is LNHDA, CDR2 SQIVND, per germline (reference sequence). The CDR3 is made up of 11 amino acids.

The V call is TRBV11-2, the J call TRBJ2-7, with 11 bases fitting TRBD1. Germline assignment: CDR1 SGHAT and CDR2 FQNNGV. The CDR3 is 17 amino acids. Trimming at V came to 6 bases and at J to 4 bases, leaving 14 bases not matched to a gene. CDR3 protein: CASSAGTGGQREYEQYF. The DNA for the CDR3 is TGTGCCAGCAGTGCCGGGACAGGGGGGCAGCGGGAGTACGAGCAGTACTTC.

The V call is TRBV9, the J call TRBJ2-7; 14 bases map to TRBD2. V lost 3 bases, J lost 4 bases, and 9 bases stayed unmatched. This CDR3 region has 17 residues. CDR1 SGDLS and CDR2 YYNGEE come from the germline V gene. The CDR3 is CASSAEDGTSGSYEQYF. In nucleotides, the CDR3 is TGTGCCAGCAGCGCCGAGGACGGGACTAGCGGGAGTTACGAGCAGTACTTC.

The gene calls are TRBV20-1 and TRBJ2-2; D is uncertain. This CDR3 comprises 13 residues. Germline values: CDR1 DFQATT, CDR2 SNEGSKA (reference sequence). The V end was cut by 6 bases, the J end by 1 base, with 9 bases between. The CDR3 nucleotides are TGCAGTGCCAAGGACGGGAACACCGGGGAGCTGTTTTTT. It codes for CSAKDGNTGELFF.

This clonotype was recorded at least ten times. The chain links TRBV25-1 to TRBJ1-4; a weak D match, TRBD1 (5 bases). The CDR3 spans 15 residues. Germline CDR1 reads MGHDK; CDR2 reads SYGVNS. V gave up 2 bases and J gave up 0 bases, with 7 bases separating them. CDR3 sequence (DNA): TGTGCCAGCAGTGAACTAGGGGCAACTAATGAAAAACTGTTTTTT. It is translated as CASSELGATNEKLFF.

The rearrangement uses TRBV10-2 and TRBJ1-1; D is unclear. The CDR3 runs 11 residues. V was shortened by 6 bases and J by 10 bases, with 12 bases between the two germline ends. Germline CDR1 is WSHSY and CDR2 is SAAADI. The CDR3 region has the DNA TGCGCCAGCAGACAGTCCTCTGGAGCTTTCTTT. This translates into CASRQSSGAFF.

This clonotype was counted a few times. The chain couples TRBV20-1 to TRBJ2-7; TRBD1 might be the D (5 bases). V gave up 3 bases and J gave up 3 bases, with 24 bases separating them. Germline V gene lookup returns CDR1 DFQATT and CDR2 SNEGSKA (reference sequence). There are 17 residues in the CDR3. CDR3 in amino acids: CSASGGWGSLTFYEQYF. CDR3 nucleotides: TGCAGTGCTAGCGGCGGTTGGGGCAGCCTTACCTTCTACGAGCAGTACTTC.

This clonotype was picked up many times. One junction end does not reproduce the germline sequence, and a read error may be involved. V usage is TRBV7-7 and J usage is TRBJ2-5, with 7 nucleotides matching TRBD2. This CDR3 has 13 amino acids. Germline V CDR1 and CDR2: SSHAT, FNYEAQ (reference sequence). The CDR3 sequence: CASSLGLEETQYF. Here the CDR3 DNA reads TGTGCTAGCAGCCTAGGACTAGAGGAGACCCAGTACTTC.

A remark on this clonotype: Mismatch with germline at one junction end may stem from a read error. The chain carries TRBV15 and TRBJ2-3; 8 bases are shared with TRBD2. This CDR3 has 15 residues. Germline CDR1 is LNHNV and CDR2 is YYDKDF (reference sequence). DNA for the CDR3: TGTGCCAGCAGCTTAACTAGCGGAGACACAGATACGCAGTATTTT. Protein: CASSLTSGDTDTQYF.

The CDR3 DNA follows: TGTGCCACCAGCAGCGTAACGGGGGCTGGGGCCAACGTCCTGACTTTC. This codes for CATSSVTGAGANVLTF. The chain is built from TRBV15 and TRBJ2-6, with a tentative D call TRBD2 (6 bases). Germline V gives CDR1 LNHNV, CDR2 YYDKDF (reference sequence). V lost 3 bases to trimming and J lost 2 bases, with 11 bases between them. This CDR3 contains 16 residues. Full variable domain (outside the CDR3, taken from reference TRBV15 and TRBJ2-6): DAMVIQNPRYQVTQFGKPVTLSCSQTLNHNVMYWYQQKSSQAPKLLFHYYDKDFNNEADTPDNFQSRRPNTSFCFLDIRSPGLGDTAMYLCATSSVTGAGANVLTFGAGSRLTVL.

This clonotype was observed many times. V is TRBV11-2 and J is TRBJ1-6; a possible D gene is TRBD1 (5 bases). Germline values: CDR1 SGHAT, CDR2 FQNNGV. The V and J ends lost 5 bases and 0 bases respectively, with 14 bases between them. The CDR3 has 17 amino acids. CDR3 residues: CASSMHSGSSYNSPLHF. As DNA, the CDR3 is TGTGCCAGCAGCATGCATTCAGGGAGCTCCTATAATTCACCCCTCCACTTT.

As concerns this clonotype: This may arise from a read error, as a much more abundant clone is one base away. This chain joins TRBV6-6 and TRBJ1-5, with D unresolved. The CDR3 extends over 14 amino acids. Looked up from germline, CDR1 is MNHNY and CDR2 is SVGAGI (reference sequence). CDR3 coding DNA: TGTGCCAGCAGTCAGCGTCGGGTTGATCAGCACCAGCATTTT. This encodes CASSQRRVDQHQHF.

The genes are TRBV20-1 and TRBJ1-2; 7 bases fit TRBD1. Trimming removed 5 bases from V and 8 bases from J; junction bases left unmatched: 2. The V gene's germline CDR1 is DFQATT and CDR2 SNEGSKA (reference sequence). The CDR3 runs 10 residues. In DNA, the CDR3 is TGCAGTGCTCCGACAGGGGGCTACACCTTC. Residues: CSAPTGGYTF.

With regard to this clonotype: This may be a read error, as it is one base from a much larger clone. The CDR3 does not end in the conserved phenylalanine or tryptophan, so this is likely a read error. The chain is built from TRBV7-9 and TRBJ2-3; 8 bases map to TRBD2. There are 14 residues in the CDR3. The trim removed 3 bases at V and 3 bases at J, leaving 2 bases unmatched. Per the germline V gene, CDR1 is SEHNR and CDR2 is FQNEAQ (reference sequence). The CDR3 region has the DNA TGTGCCAGCAGCTTCGGGGGGGCTACAGATACGCAGTATTGT. Protein sequence: CASSFGGATDTQYC.

The V gene is TRBV7-9, the J gene TRBJ2-1, with TRBD2 identical over 14 bases. The CDR3 runs to 18 residues. CDR1 is SEHNR, CDR2 FQNEAQ, per germline (reference sequence). J was trimmed by 7 bases and V by 0 bases; bases with no gene match: 8. The CDR3 spells CASSLALTSGGAGNEQFF. The CDR3 nucleotides read TGTGCCAGCAGCTTAGCCCTGACTAGCGGGGGGGCCGGAAATGAGCAGTTCTTC. The full variable domain, with the rest looked up from reference TRBV7-9 and TRBJ2-1, is DTGVSQNPRHKITKRGQNVTFRCDPISEHNRLYWYRQTLGQGPEFLTYFQNEAQLEKSRLLSDRFSAERPKGSFSTLEIQRTEQGDSAMYLCASSLALTSGGAGNEQFFGPGTRLTVL.

The chain combines TRBV12-3 or TRBV12-4 with TRBJ1-1; 9 bases fit TRBD1. The ends lost 6 bases at V and 12 bases at J; junction bases unmatched: 5. This CDR3 is built from 11 residues. The CDR3 region is CASSTGGAPFF. Here the CDR3 DNA reads TGTGCCAGCAGCACAGGGGGCGCGCCTTTCTTT.

This chain uses TRBV29-1 with TRBJ2-5; D unclear. In germline, CDR1 is SQVTM, CDR2 ANQGSEA. V was cut by 3 bases and J by 13 bases, with 12 bases left in between. CDR3 length: 10 amino acids. The CDR3 DNA sequence: TGCAGCGTTGATGGCGGTACTCGGTACTTC. Translation: CSVDGGTRYF.

The chain couples TRBV2 to TRBJ1-2; no clear D. Germline CDR1 and CDR2: SNHLY and FYNNEI. This CDR3 is 15 amino acids long. V lost 5 bases and J 4 bases, leaving 17 bases between the germline ends. CDR3 loop: CASSFAAPPGYGYTF. In nucleotides, the CDR3 is TGTGCCAGCAGTTTTGCGGCACCGCCGGGCTATGGCTACACCTTC.

The rearrangement links TRBV29-1 to TRBJ2-1, with TRBD2 matching over 8 bases. The CDR3 is 15 amino acids. Germline V gene lookup returns CDR1 SQVTM and CDR2 ANQGSEA. Trimming cost V 6 bases and J 0 bases; bases outside gene matches: 7. The chain's CDR3 is CSVEMSGSSYNEQFF. CDR3 coding DNA: TGCAGCGTAGAGATGAGCGGGAGCTCCTACAATGAGCAGTTCTTC.